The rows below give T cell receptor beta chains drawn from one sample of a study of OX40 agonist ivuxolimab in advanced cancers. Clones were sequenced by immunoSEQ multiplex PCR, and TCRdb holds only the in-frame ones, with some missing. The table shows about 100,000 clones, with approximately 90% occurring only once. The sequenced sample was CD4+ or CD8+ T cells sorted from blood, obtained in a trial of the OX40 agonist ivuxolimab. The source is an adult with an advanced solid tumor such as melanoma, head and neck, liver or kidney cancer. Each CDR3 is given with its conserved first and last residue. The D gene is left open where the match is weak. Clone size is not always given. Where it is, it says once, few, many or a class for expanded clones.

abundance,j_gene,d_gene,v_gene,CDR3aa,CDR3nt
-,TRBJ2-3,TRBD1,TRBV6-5,CASSLGQPSTDTQYF,TGTGCCAGCAGTTTGGGACAGCCTTCCACAGATACGCAGTATTTT
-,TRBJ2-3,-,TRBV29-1,CSVESGGGNTDTQYF,TGCAGCGTTGAAAGTGGTGGCGGCAACACAGATACGCAGTATTTT
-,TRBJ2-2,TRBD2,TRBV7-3,CASTDGLAGSGELFF,TGTGCCAGCACCGACGGACTAGCGGGATCCGGGGAGCTGTTTTTT
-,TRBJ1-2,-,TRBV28,CASSSTVRGYTF,TGTGCCAGCAGTTCAACAGTGCGTGGCTACACCTTC
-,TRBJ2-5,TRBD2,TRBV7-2,CASSLARGGWETQYF,TGTGCCAGCAGCTTAGCGCGGGGGGGCTGGGAGACCCAGTACTTC
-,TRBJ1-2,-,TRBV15,CATSRDSASFWDGYTF,TGTGCCACCAGCAGAGATTCGGCCAGCTTTTGGGATGGCTACACCTTC
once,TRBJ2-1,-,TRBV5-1,CASSLVGFGNEQFF,TGCGCCAGCAGCTTGGTTGGCTTCGGCAATGAGCAGTTCTTC
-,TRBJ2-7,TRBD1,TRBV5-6,CASSLTGTGVYEQYF,TGTGCCAGCAGCTTAACGGGGACAGGGGTCTACGAGCAGTACTTC
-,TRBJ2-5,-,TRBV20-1,CSAEQETQYF,TGCAGTGCGGAACAAGAGACCCAGTACTTC
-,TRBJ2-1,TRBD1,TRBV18,CASSRGDRGSYNEQFF,TGTGCCAGCTCTCGTGGCGACAGGGGCTCCTACAATGAGCAGTTCTTC
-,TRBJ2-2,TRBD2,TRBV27,CASSFSGGPNTGELFF,TGTGCCAGCAGTTTTAGCGGGGGACCCAACACCGGGGAGCTGTTTTTT
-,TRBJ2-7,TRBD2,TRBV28,CASSSGTSGTTYEQYF,TGTGCCAGCAGTTCTGGGACTAGCGGGACCACCTACGAGCAGTACTTC
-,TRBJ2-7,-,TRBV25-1,CASSEGIGIGYEQYF,TGTGCCAGCAGTGAAGGTATCGGTATAGGCTACGAGCAGTACTTC
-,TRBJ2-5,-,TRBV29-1,CSAGGETQYF,TGCAGCGCTGGGGGAGAGACCCAGTACTTC
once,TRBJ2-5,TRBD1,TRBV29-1,CSVKSRGQGLQETQYF,TGCAGCGTTAAGAGTCGGGGACAGGGGCTACAAGAGACCCAGTACTTC
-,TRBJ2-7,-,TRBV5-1,CASRGDSMDRDSYEQYF,TGCGCCAGCCGGGGGGATAGTATGGACAGGGACTCCTACGAGCAGTACTTC
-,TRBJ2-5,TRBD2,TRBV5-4,CASSLGLAGGPGETQYF,TGTGCCAGCAGCTTGGGTCTAGCGGGAGGGCCTGGGGAGACCCAGTACTTC
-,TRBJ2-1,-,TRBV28,CASNIPGTISNEQFF,TGTGCCAGCAATATCCCGGGAACAATTTCCAATGAGCAGTTCTTC
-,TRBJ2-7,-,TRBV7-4,CASSLGHSLSSYEQYF,TGTGCCAGCAGCTTAGGCCACAGCCTAAGCTCCTACGAGCAGTACTTC
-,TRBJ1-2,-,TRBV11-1,CASSILRGSGTF,TGTGCCAGCAGCATTTTGCGGGGATCTGGCACCTTC
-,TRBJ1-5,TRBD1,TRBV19,CATKLQGAGQPQHF,TGTGCCACCAAATTACAGGGGGCCGGACAGCCCCAGCATTTT
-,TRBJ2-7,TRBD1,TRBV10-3,CATLNGQGTYEQYF,TGTGCCACCCTAAACGGACAGGGGACGTACGAGCAGTACTTC
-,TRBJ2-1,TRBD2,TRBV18,CASAGVHNEQFF,TGTGCCAGCGCGGGAGTCCACAATGAGCAGTTCTTC
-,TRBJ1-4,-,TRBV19,CASTQGGREYEKLFF,TGTGCCAGTACCCAAGGGGGGCGCGAATATGAAAAACTGTTTTTT
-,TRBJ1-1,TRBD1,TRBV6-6,CASSSGGSVGTEAFF,TGTGCCAGCAGTTCAGGGGGATCGGTTGGCACTGAAGCTTTCTTT
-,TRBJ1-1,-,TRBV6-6,CASSYSQVEAFF,TGTGCCAGCAGTTACTCCCAAGTTGAAGCTTTCTTT
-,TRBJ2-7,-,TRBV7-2,CASSLAPQGYEQYF,TGTGCCAGCAGCTTAGCCCCCCAGGGCTACGAGCAGTACTTC
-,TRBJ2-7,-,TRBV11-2,CASSLGLQGSKYF,TGTGCCAGCAGCTTAGGGTTGCAGGGAAGCAAGTACTTC
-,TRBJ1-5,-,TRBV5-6,CASSIGQYSNQPQHF,TGTGCCAGCAGCATAGGACAGTATAGCAATCAGCCCCAGCATTTT
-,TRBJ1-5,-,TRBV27,CASSREGGGPQHF,TGTGCCAGCAGTAGGGAAGGCGGGGGCCCCCAGCATTTT
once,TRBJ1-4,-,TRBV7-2,CASSPGTNEKLFF,TGTGCCAGCAGTCCGGGTACTAATGAAAAACTGTTTTTT
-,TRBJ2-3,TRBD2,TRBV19,CASSRGSGRAVTDTQYF,TGTGCCAGTAGTAGAGGCAGCGGGAGGGCCGTAACAGATACGCAGTATTTT
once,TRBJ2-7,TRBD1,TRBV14,CASSQRPGTGERELGYEQYF,TGTGCCAGCAGCCAAAGACCCGGGACAGGGGAACGGGAGCTTGGGTACGAGCAGTACTTC
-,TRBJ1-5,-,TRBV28,CASLSQGRNQPQHF,TGTGCCAGTCTAAGTCAGGGCCGCAATCAGCCCCAGCATTTT
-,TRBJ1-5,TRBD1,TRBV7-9,CASSLETGLNNQPQHF,TGTGCCAGCAGCTTAGAGACAGGGTTGAACAATCAGCCCCAGCATTTT
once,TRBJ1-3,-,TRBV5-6,CASSLARGGGNTIYF,TGTGCCAGCAGCTTGGCCCGGGGCGGCGGAAACACCATATATTTT
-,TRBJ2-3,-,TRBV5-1,CASRGLGETDTDTQYF,TGCGCCAGCAGGGGCCTTGGGGAAACTGACACAGATACGCAGTATTTT
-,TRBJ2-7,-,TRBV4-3,CASSQDAQNSYEQYF,TGCGCCAGCAGCCAAGACGCACAAAACTCCTACGAGCAGTACTTC
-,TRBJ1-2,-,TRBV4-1,CASSQDAGAVNYGYTF,TGCGCCAGCAGCCAAGATGCCGGGGCCGTTAACTATGGCTACACCTTC
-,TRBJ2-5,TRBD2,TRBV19,CASSSSRLAGWETQYF,TGTGCCAGTAGTTCCTCCCGACTAGCGGGATGGGAGACCCAGTACTTC
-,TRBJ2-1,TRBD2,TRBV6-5,CASRGGTLASSEQFF,TGTGCCAGCAGGGGAGGGACGCTCGCTAGCAGTGAGCAGTTCTTC
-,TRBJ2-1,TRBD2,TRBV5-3,CARSFRAGGGNEQFF,TGTGCCAGAAGCTTCCGAGCGGGAGGGGGGAATGAGCAGTTCTTC
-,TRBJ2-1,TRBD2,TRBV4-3,CASSPRASGGGLYEQFF,TGCGCCAGCAGCCCCAGGGCTAGCGGGGGGGGGTTGTATGAGCAGTTCTTC
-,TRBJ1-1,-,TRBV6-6,CASTPGLGTEAFF,TGTGCCAGCACCCCTGGGTTGGGCACTGAAGCTTTCTTT
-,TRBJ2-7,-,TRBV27,CASSQSRHGQYPYEQYF,TGTGCCAGCAGTCAGTCTCGACACGGCCAGTATCCTTACGAGCAGTACTTC
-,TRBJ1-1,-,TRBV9,CASSAQGFGNTEAFF,TGTGCCAGCAGCGCACAGGGTTTTGGGAACACTGAAGCTTTCTTT
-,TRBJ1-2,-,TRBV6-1,CASIGGTAANYGYTF,TGTGCCAGCATTGGGGGGACCGCAGCTAACTATGGCTACACCTTC
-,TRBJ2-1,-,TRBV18,CASSPNTNSYNEQFF,TGTGCCAGCTCACCGAACACCAACTCCTACAATGAGCAGTTCTTC
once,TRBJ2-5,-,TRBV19,CASSIGGGRETQYF,TGTGCCAGTAGTATAGGAGGGGGTCGTGAGACCCAGTACTTC
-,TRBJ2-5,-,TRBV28,CASSFLLVPETQYF,TGTGCCAGCAGTTTTTTACTAGTTCCGGAGACCCAGTACTTC